The rows below give T cell receptor beta chains drawn from one sample of a study of vaccination effects on CD4 cells after COVID-19. Sequencing used immunoSEQ multiplex PCR; TCRdb keeps in-frame clones, though not all of them. The data hold about 71,000 clones, with 75% to 85% observed a single time. Antigens of these TCRs are unknown. The starting material was CD4+ T cells from PBMCs cultured with SARS-CoV-2 spike peptides, obtained before COVID-19 vaccination. The receptors originated from a human donor who received a COVID-19 vaccine. CDR3s include the opening cysteine and the closing phenylalanine or tryptophan. Each record gives: clone size, D gene, J gene, V gene, CDR3 protein, CDR3 DNA. The D gene is left open where the match is weak. Clone size, where shown, is once, few, many, or a class for clones that have expanded.

>once|NA|TRBJ1-2|TRBV2
CASSVVNYGYTF
TGTGCCAGCAGTGTGGTCAACTATGGCTACACCTTC
>NA|TRBD2|TRBJ2-1|TRBV6-5
CATVDGGAYNEQFF
TGTGCCACCGTGGACGGGGGGGCTTACAATGAGCAGTTCTTC
>NA|NA|TRBJ2-1|TRBV2
CASSEEGGTYNEQFF
TGTGCCAGCAGTGAAGAGGGGGGCACCTACAATGAGCAGTTCTTC
>NA|NA|TRBJ1-5|TRBV28
CASSLAGRGFGNQPQHF
TGTGCCAGCAGTTTAGCGGGCAGGGGTTTTGGCAATCAGCCCCAGCATTTT
>NA|NA|TRBJ2-4|TRBV5-4
CASNNGPDRAKNIQYF
TGTGCCAGCAACAATGGTCCGGACAGAGCCAAAAACATTCAGTACTTC
>NA|TRBD1|TRBJ2-1|TRBV24-1
CATSDAGTGFGNEQFF
TGTGCCACCAGTGACGCCGGGACAGGGTTTGGCAATGAGCAGTTCTTC
>NA|TRBD2|TRBJ2-1|TRBV3-1/TRBV3-2
CASSQLDGGGQIRFF
TGTGCCAGCAGCCAACTAGACGGGGGGGGGCAAATCAGGTTCTTC
>NA|NA|TRBJ2-3|TRBV6-4
CASSPTGDSSGTQYF
TGTGCCAGCAGCCCCACAGGAGACAGTAGTGGTACGCAGTATTTT
>NA|NA|TRBJ2-5|TRBV7-9
CASSFLETQYF
TGTGCCAGCAGCTTTTTAGAGACCCAGTACTTC
>few|NA|TRBJ2-1|TRBV6-4
CARLAKTYNEQFF
TGTGCCAGACTAGCCAAGACCTACAATGAGCAGTTCTTC
>few|NA|TRBJ1-6|TRBV2
CASRRTEGSSPLHF
TGTGCCAGCAGACGGACAGAGGGTTCCTCACCCCTCCACTTT
>NA|NA|TRBJ1-2|TRBV28
CASSFGGVGGYTF
TGTGCCAGCAGTTTCGGAGGGGTCGGTGGCTACACCTTC
>NA|NA|TRBJ1-2|TRBV7-9
CASSLALRGYYGYTF
TGTGCCAGCAGCTTAGCCCTCAGGGGCTACTATGGCTACACCTTC
>few|NA|TRBJ2-2|TRBV7-3
CASSPGTVANTGELFF
TGTGCCAGCAGCCCAGGGACGGTCGCGAACACCGGGGAGCTGTTTTTT
>NA|NA|TRBJ1-5|TRBV6-5
CASRSGPTGPQHF
TGTGCCAGCAGGTCGGGACCGACTGGGCCCCAGCATTTT
>NA|TRBD2|TRBJ2-2|TRBV18
CASSPPGTSGYTGELFF
TGTGCCAGCTCACCGCCTGGGACTAGCGGGTACACCGGGGAGCTGTTTTTT
>once|NA|TRBJ1-5|TRBV30
CAFQTGSNQPQHF
TGTGCCTTCCAGACCGGGAGCAATCAGCCCCAGCATTTT
>NA|TRBD1|TRBJ1-2|TRBV29-1
CSAGTGKEGYTF
TGCAGCGCGGGGACAGGGAAAGAGGGCTACACCTTC
>NA|TRBD2|TRBJ2-1|TRBV7-2
CASSFSRGTPNNEQFF
TGTGCCAGCAGCTTCTCGCGGGGGACCCCCAACAATGAGCAGTTCTTC
>few|NA|TRBJ1-3|TRBV16
CASSQYGTVGNTIYF
TGTGCCAGCAGCCAATACGGGACCGTAGGAAACACCATATATTTT
>once|NA|TRBJ2-1|TRBV18
CASSPRVPGAYNEQFF
TGTGCCAGCTCACCGAGGGTCCCGGGGGCGTACAATGAGCAGTTCTTC
>NA|TRBD1|TRBJ1-1|TRBV11-2
CGSSGGDRVIMNTEAFF
TGTGGCAGCAGCGGGGGGGACAGGGTAATTATGAACACTGAAGCTTTCTTT
>NA|NA|TRBJ1-2|TRBV27
CASSLDGRDIYGYTF
TGTGCCAGCAGTTTAGACGGGAGGGACATCTATGGCTACACCTTC
>NA|NA|TRBJ1-4|TRBV28
CASSPLSEKLFF
TGTGCCAGCTCCCCCTTGAGCGAAAAACTGTTTTTT
>few|NA|TRBJ2-2|TRBV2
CASRLQATGELFF
TGTGCCAGCAGGCTACAGGCTACCGGGGAGCTGTTTTTT
>large|NA|TRBJ2-5|TRBV27
CASSIQGAQETQYF
TGTGCCAGCAGTATACAGGGAGCCCAAGAGACCCAGTACTTC
>NA|TRBD1|TRBJ1-3|TRBV5-1
CASSSGTGNGNTIYF
TGCGCCAGCAGCTCCGGGACAGGGAATGGAAACACCATATATTTT
>NA|NA|TRBJ1-6|TRBV6-5
CASSPVQGAPLHF
TGTGCCAGCAGTCCCGTTCAAGGGGCACCCCTCCACTTT
>NA|TRBD1|TRBJ2-2|TRBV10-3
CAISVRGQGQNTGELFF
TGTGCCATCAGTGTACGCGGACAGGGGCAGAACACCGGGGAGCTGTTTTTT
>NA|TRBD1|TRBJ1-6|TRBV6-4
CASSESRGSSPLHF
TGTGCCAGTAGTGAGTCCAGGGGGAGTTCACCCCTCCACTTT
>NA|NA|TRBJ2-5|TRBV7-2
CASSLFVGGSETQYF
TGTGCCAGCAGCTTATTTGTCGGGGGAAGTGAGACCCAGTACTTC
>NA|NA|TRBJ1-1|TRBV10-3
CAMRGAQNTEAFF
TGTGCCATGCGTGGGGCTCAGAACACTGAAGCTTTCTTT
>NA|NA|TRBJ2-5|TRBV12-3/TRBV12-4
CASRQYSGETQYF
TGTGCCAGCAGGCAATACAGCGGGGAGACCCAGTACTTC
>NA|NA|TRBJ1-1|TRBV6-1
CASSPMGSMNTEAFF
TGTGCCAGCAGTCCCATGGGCAGCATGAACACTGAAGCTTTCTTT
>NA|NA|TRBJ1-4|TRBV6-6
CASSRAGANEKLFF
TGTGCCAGCAGCAGGGCAGGGGCTAATGAAAAACTGTTTTTT
>NA|NA|TRBJ1-6|TRBV19
CASTHAGNSPLHF
TGTGCCAGTACCCACGCCGGCAATTCACCCCTCCACTTT
>NA|NA|TRBJ2-5|TRBV15
CATSRGMETQYF
TGTGCCACCAGCAGAGGGATGGAGACCCAGTACTTC
>NA|NA|TRBJ1-5|TRBV29-1
CSVADSNNQPQHF
TGCAGCGTTGCAGATAGTAACAATCAGCCCCAGCATTTT
>NA|TRBD1|TRBJ1-6|TRBV6-5
CASRTGTGNSPLHF
TGTGCCAGCAGAACCGGGACAGGCAATTCACCCCTCCACTTT
>NA|TRBD2|TRBJ2-1|TRBV19
CASTLSGGLVYNEQFF
TGTGCCAGTACCTTAAGCGGTGGACTAGTTTACAATGAGCAGTTCTTC
>NA|NA|TRBJ2-1|TRBV24-1
CATSDHSGGGGSYNEQFF
TGTGCCACCAGTGACCACTCCGGGGGAGGGGGCTCCTACAATGAGCAGTTCTTC
>NA|NA|TRBJ2-1|TRBV10-3
CAISGGRGTGNEQFF
TGTGCCATCAGTGGGGGGCGGGGGACAGGCAATGAGCAGTTCTTC
>NA|NA|TRBJ1-2|TRBV24-1
CATSDLTVNYGYTF
TGTGCCACCAGTGATTTGACAGTAAACTATGGCTACACCTTC
>NA|NA|TRBJ1-4|TRBV19
CASSITSNEKLFF
TGTGCCAGTAGTATTACCTCTAATGAAAAACTGTTTTTT
>NA|NA|TRBJ1-3|TRBV5-1
CASSPEASENTIYF
TGCGCCAGCAGCCCGGAAGCGTCGGAAAACACCATATATTTT
>NA|NA|TRBJ1-1|TRBV2
CASKELGDTEAFF
TGTGCCAGCAAGGAGTTAGGGGACACTGAAGCTTTCTTT
>NA|NA|TRBJ1-2|TRBV20-1
CSATRGGGYTF
TGCAGTGCCACCCGGGGCGGAGGCTACACCTTC
>NA|NA|TRBJ2-1|TRBV6-6
CASSSPDRGGHEQFF
TGTGCCAGCAGTTCTCCGGACAGAGGTGGCCATGAGCAGTTCTTC
>NA|TRBD1|TRBJ1-2|TRBV6-4
CASSNGDSYGYTF
TGTGCCAGCAGTAATGGGGACAGCTATGGCTACACCTTC
>NA|NA|TRBJ1-1|TRBV7-6
CASSLERGPNTEAFF
TGTGCCAGCAGCTTAGAGAGGGGCCCGAACACTGAAGCTTTCTTT
>NA|NA|TRBJ2-2|TRBV10-3
CAISESRGVDTGELFF
TGTGCCATCAGTGAGTCGCGAGGGGTCGACACCGGGGAGCTGTTTTTT
>NA|NA|TRBJ2-3|TRBV7-8
CASSLVTTDTQYF
TGTGCCAGCAGCTTAGTGACGACAGATACGCAGTATTTT
>medium-sized|NA|TRBJ2-5|TRBV3-1/TRBV3-2
CASSLGTAGRTQYF
TGTGCCAGCAGCCTCGGGACGGCCGGGAGGACCCAGTACTTC
>NA|NA|TRBJ1-2|TRBV9
CASSVAADNYGYTF
TGTGCCAGCAGCGTAGCCGCAGATAACTATGGCTACACCTTC
>NA|NA|TRBJ2-6|TRBV7-9
CASSLSGGANVLTF
TGTGCCAGCAGCTTATCGGGTGGGGCCAACGTCCTGACTTTC
>NA|NA|TRBJ1-6|TRBV3-1/TRBV3-2
CASSQDLGRASPLHF
TGTGCCAGCAGCCAAGATTTGGGCAGGGCTTCACCCCTCCACTTT
>NA|TRBD1|TRBJ2-3|TRBV24-1
CATSAADRNTDTQYF
TGTGCCACCAGTGCCGCGGACAGGAACACAGATACGCAGTATTTT
>NA|NA|TRBJ1-1|TRBV5-6
CASNPRGVNTEAFF
TGTGCCAGCAACCCCCGGGGGGTGAACACTGAAGCTTTCTTT
>once|NA|TRBJ2-5|TRBV6-2/TRBV6-3
CASSSRLSETQYF
TGTGCCAGCAGTTCACGGCTTTCGGAGACCCAGTACTTC